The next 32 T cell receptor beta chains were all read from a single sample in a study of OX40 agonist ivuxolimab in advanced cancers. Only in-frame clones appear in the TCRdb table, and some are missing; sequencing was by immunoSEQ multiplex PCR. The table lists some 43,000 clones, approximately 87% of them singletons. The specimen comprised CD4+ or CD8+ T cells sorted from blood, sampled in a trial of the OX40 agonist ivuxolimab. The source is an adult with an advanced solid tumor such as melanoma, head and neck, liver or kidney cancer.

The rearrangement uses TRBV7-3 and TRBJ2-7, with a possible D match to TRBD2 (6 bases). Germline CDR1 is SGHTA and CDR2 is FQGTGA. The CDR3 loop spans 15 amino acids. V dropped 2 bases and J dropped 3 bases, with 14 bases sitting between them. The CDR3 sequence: CASSLEQSGDYEQYF. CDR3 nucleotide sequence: TGTGCCAGCAGCTTAGAGCAATCGGGAGACTACGAGCAGTACTTC.

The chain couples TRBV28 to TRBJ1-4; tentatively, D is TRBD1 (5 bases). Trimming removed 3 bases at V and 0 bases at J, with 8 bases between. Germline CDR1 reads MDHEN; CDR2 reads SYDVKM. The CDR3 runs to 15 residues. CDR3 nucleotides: TGTGCCAGCAGTTTTCTGGGGGCAACTAATGAAAAACTGTTTTTT. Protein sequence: CASSFLGATNEKLFF. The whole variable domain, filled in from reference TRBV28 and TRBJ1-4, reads DVKVTQSSRYLVKRTGEKVFLECVQDMDHENMFWYRQDPGLGLRLIYFSYDVKMKEKGDIPEGYSVSREKKERFSLILESASTNQTSMYLCASSFLGATNEKLFFGSGTQLSVL.

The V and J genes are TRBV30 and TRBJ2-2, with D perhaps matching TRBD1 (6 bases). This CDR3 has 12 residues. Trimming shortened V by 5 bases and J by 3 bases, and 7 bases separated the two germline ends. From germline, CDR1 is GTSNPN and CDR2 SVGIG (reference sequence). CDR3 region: CAWGTYTGELFF. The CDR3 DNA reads TGTGCCTGGGGGACATACACCGGGGAGCTGTTTTTT. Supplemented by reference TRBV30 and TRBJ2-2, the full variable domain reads SQTIHQWPATLVQPVGSPLSLECTVEGTSNPNLYWYRQAAGRGLQLLFYSVGIGQISSEVPQNLSASRPQDRQFILSSKKLLLSDSGFYLCAWGTYTGELFFGEGSRLTVL.

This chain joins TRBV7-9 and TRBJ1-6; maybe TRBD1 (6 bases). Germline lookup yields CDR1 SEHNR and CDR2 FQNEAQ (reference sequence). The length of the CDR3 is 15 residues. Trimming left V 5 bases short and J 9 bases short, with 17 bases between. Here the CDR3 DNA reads TGTGCCAGCAGCATAGGAGGGGGAGCGGGTTCACCCCTCCACTTT. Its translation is CASSIGGGAGSPLHF.

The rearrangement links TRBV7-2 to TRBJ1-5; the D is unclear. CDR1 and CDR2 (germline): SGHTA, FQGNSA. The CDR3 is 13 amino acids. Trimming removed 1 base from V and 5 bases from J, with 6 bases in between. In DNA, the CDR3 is TGTGCCAGCAGCTTAGAACAGTATCAGCCCCAGCATTTT. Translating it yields CASSLEQYQPQHF.

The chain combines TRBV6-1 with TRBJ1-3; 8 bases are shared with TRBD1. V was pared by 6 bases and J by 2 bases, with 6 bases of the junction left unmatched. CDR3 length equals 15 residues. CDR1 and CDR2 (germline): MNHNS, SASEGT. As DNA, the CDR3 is TGTGCCAGCAGGGCCCAGACAGGGGCTGGAAACACCATATATTTT. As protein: CASRAQTGAGNTIYF.

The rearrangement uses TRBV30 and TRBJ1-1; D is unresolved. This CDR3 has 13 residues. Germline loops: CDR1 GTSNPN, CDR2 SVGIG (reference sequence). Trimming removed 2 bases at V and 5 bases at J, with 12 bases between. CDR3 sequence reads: CAWSKGDGTEAFF. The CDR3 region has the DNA TGTGCCTGGAGTAAGGGAGATGGGACTGAAGCTTTCTTT.

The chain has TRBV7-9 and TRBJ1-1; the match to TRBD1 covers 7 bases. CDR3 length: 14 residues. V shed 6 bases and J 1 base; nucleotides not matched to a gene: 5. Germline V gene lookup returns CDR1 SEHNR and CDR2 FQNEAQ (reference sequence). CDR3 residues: CASRYEGANTEAFF. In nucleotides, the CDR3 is TGTGCCAGCAGATACGAGGGGGCGAACACTGAAGCTTTCTTT.

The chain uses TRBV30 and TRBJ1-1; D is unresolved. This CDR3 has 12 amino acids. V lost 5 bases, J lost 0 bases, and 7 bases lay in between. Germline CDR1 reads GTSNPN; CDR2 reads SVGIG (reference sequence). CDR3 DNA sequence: TGTGCCTGGGCGAAGATGAACACTGAAGCTTTCTTT. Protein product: CAWAKMNTEAFF.

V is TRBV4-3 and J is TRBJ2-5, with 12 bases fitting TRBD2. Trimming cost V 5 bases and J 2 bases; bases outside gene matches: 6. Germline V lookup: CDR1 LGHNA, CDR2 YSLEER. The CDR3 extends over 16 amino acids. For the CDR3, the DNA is TGCGCCAGCAGCGCTCCGACTAGCGGGGGACAAGAGACCCAGTACTTC. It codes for CASSAPTSGGQETQYF.

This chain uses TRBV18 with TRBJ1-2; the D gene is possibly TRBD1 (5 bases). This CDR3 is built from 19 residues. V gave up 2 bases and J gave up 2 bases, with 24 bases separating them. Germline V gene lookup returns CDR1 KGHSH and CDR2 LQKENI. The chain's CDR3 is CASSPIPGELRAGNYGYTF. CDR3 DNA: TGTGCCAGCTCACCAATTCCGGGGGAGCTACGAGCGGGGAACTATGGCTACACCTTC.

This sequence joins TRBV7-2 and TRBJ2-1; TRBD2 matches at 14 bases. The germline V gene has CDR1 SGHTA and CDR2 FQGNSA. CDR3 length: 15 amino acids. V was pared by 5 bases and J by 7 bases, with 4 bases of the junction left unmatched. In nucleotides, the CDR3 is TGTGCCAGCAGCCAAAGGACTAGCGGGAGGAATGAGCAGTTCTTC. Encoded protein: CASSQRTSGRNEQFF.

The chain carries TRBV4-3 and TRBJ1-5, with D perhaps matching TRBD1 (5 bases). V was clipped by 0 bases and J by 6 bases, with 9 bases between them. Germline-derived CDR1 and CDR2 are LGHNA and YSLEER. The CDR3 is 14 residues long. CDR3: CASSQEQVTQPQHF. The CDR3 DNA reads TGCGCCAGCAGCCAAGAACAGGTCACTCAGCCCCAGCATTTT.

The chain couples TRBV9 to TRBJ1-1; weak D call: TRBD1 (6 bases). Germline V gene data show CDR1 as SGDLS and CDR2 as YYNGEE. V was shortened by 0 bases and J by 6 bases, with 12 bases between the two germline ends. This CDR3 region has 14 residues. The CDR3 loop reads CASSVEGGSSEAFF. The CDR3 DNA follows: TGTGCCAGCAGCGTAGAGGGGGGCTCCTCTGAAGCTTTCTTT.

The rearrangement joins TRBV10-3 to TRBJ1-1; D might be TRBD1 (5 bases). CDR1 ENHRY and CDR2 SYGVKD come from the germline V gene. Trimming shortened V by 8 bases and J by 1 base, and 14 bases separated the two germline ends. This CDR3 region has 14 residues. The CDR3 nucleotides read TGTGCCATCGTACCCGGGGGGGAGAACACTGAAGCTTTCTTT. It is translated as CAIVPGGENTEAFF.

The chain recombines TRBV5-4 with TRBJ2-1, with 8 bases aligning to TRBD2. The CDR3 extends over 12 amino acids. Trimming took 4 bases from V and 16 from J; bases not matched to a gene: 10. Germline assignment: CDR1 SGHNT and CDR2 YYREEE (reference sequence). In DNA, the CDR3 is TGTGCCAGCAGCCCGGGGGGGGAGCTCTGTTTCTTC. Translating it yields CASSPGGELCFF.

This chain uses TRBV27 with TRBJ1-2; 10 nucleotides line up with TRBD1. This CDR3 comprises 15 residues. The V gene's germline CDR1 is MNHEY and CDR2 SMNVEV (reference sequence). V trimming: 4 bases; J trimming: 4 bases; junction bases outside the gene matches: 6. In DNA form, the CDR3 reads TGTGCCAGCAGTTCGACAGGGGGCGCTGGCTATGGCTACACCTTC. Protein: CASSSTGGAGYGYTF.

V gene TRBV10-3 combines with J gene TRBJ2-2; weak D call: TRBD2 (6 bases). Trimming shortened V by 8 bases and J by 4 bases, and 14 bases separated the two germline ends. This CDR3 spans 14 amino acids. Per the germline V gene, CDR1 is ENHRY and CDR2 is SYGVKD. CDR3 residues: CAIRGAASTGELFF. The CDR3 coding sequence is TGTGCCATCCGCGGGGCAGCGAGCACCGGGGAGCTGTTTTTT.

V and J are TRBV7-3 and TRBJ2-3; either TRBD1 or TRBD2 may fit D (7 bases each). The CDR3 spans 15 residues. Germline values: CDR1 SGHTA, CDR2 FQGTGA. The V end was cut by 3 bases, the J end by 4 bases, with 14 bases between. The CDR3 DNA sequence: TGTGCCAGCAGCTTTTCAGGGGGGGCCGCAGATACGCAGTATTTT. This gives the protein CASSFSGGAADTQYF.

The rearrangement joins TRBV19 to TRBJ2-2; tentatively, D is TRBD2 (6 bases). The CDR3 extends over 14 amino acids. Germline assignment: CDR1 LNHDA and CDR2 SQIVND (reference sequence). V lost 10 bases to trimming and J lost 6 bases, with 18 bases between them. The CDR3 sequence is CATTDYGGPGELFF. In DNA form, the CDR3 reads TGTGCCACCACCGACTACGGGGGACCCGGGGAGCTGTTTTTT.

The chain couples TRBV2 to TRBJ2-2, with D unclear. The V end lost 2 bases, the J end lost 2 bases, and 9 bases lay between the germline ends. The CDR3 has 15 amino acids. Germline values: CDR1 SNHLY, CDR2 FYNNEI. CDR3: CASSELAGNTGELFF. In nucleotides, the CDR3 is TGTGCCAGCAGTGAATTGGCAGGAAACACCGGGGAGCTGTTTTTT.

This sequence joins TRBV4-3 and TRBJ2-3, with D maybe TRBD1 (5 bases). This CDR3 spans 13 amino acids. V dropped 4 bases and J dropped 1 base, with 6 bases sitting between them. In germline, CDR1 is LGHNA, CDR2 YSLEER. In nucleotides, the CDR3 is TGCGCCAGCAGCCTACAGGGCACAGATACGCAGTATTTT. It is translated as CASSLQGTDTQYF.

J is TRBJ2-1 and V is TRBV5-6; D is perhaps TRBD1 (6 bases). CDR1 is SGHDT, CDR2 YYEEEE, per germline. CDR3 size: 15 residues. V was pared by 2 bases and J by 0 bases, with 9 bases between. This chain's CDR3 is CASSFGQSSYNEQFF. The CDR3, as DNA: TGTGCCAGCAGCTTCGGACAGAGCTCCTACAATGAGCAGTTCTTC.

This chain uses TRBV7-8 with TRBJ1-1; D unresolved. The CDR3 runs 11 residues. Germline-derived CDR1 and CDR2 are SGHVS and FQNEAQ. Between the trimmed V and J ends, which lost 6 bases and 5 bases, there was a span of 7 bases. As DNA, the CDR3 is TGTGCCAGCAGTGGGGAGACTGAAGCTTTCTTT. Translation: CASSGETEAFF.

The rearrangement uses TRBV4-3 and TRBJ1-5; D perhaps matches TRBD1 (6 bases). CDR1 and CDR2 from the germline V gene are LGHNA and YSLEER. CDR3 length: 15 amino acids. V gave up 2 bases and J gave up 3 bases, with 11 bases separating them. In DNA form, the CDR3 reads TGCGCCAGCAGCCAAAACAGGGCCGACAATCAGCCCCAGCATTTT. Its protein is CASSQNRADNQPQHF.

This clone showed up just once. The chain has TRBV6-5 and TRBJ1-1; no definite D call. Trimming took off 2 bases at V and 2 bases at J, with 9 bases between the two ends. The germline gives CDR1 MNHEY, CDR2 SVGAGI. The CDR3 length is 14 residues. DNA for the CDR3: TGTGCCAGCAGTTACATGCAGATTAACACTGAAGCTTTCTTT. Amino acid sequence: CASSYMQINTEAFF.

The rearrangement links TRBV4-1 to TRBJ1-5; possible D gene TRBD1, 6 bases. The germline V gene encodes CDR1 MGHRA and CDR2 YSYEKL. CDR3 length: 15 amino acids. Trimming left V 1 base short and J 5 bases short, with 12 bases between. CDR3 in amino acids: CASSQGGQAYQPQHF. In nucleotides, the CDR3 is TGCGCCAGCAGCCAAGGGGGGCAGGCATATCAGCCCCAGCATTTT.

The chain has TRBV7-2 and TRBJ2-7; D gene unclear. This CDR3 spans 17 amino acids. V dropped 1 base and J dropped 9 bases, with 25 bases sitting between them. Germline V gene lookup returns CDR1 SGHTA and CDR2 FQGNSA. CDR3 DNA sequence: TGTGCCAGCAGCTTAGAATCACAAGCGCCCCCAACTGCCCGGCAGTACTTC. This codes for CASSLESQAPPTARQYF.

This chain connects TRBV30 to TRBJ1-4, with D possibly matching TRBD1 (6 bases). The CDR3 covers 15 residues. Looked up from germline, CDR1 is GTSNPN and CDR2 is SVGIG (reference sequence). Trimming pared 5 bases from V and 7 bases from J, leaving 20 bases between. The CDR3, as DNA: TGTGCCTGGGCATGGGGGGGCAGCTCGATTGAAAAACTGTTTTTT. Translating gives CAWAWGGSSIEKLFF.

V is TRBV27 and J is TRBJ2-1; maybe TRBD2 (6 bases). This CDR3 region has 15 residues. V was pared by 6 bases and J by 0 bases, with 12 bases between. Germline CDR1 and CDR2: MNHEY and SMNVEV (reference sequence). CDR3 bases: TGTGCCAGCAGGGTACGGGACTCCTCCTACAATGAGCAGTTCTTC. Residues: CASRVRDSSYNEQFF.

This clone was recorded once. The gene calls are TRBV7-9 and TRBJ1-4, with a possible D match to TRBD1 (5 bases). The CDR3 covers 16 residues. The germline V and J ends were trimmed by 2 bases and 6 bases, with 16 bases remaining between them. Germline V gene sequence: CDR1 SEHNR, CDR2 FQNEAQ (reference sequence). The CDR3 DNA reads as TGTGCCAGCAGCTTACCTTGGGCAGGGAGGGATGAAAAACTGTTTTTT. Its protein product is CASSLPWAGRDEKLFF.

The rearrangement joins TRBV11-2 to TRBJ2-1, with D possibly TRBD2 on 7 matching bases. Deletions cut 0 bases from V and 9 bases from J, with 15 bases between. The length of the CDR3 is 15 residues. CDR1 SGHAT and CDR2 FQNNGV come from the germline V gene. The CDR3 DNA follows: TGTGCCAGCAGCTTAGATATAGGCGGGGGCGGTGAGCAGTTCTTC. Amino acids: CASSLDIGGGGEQFF.